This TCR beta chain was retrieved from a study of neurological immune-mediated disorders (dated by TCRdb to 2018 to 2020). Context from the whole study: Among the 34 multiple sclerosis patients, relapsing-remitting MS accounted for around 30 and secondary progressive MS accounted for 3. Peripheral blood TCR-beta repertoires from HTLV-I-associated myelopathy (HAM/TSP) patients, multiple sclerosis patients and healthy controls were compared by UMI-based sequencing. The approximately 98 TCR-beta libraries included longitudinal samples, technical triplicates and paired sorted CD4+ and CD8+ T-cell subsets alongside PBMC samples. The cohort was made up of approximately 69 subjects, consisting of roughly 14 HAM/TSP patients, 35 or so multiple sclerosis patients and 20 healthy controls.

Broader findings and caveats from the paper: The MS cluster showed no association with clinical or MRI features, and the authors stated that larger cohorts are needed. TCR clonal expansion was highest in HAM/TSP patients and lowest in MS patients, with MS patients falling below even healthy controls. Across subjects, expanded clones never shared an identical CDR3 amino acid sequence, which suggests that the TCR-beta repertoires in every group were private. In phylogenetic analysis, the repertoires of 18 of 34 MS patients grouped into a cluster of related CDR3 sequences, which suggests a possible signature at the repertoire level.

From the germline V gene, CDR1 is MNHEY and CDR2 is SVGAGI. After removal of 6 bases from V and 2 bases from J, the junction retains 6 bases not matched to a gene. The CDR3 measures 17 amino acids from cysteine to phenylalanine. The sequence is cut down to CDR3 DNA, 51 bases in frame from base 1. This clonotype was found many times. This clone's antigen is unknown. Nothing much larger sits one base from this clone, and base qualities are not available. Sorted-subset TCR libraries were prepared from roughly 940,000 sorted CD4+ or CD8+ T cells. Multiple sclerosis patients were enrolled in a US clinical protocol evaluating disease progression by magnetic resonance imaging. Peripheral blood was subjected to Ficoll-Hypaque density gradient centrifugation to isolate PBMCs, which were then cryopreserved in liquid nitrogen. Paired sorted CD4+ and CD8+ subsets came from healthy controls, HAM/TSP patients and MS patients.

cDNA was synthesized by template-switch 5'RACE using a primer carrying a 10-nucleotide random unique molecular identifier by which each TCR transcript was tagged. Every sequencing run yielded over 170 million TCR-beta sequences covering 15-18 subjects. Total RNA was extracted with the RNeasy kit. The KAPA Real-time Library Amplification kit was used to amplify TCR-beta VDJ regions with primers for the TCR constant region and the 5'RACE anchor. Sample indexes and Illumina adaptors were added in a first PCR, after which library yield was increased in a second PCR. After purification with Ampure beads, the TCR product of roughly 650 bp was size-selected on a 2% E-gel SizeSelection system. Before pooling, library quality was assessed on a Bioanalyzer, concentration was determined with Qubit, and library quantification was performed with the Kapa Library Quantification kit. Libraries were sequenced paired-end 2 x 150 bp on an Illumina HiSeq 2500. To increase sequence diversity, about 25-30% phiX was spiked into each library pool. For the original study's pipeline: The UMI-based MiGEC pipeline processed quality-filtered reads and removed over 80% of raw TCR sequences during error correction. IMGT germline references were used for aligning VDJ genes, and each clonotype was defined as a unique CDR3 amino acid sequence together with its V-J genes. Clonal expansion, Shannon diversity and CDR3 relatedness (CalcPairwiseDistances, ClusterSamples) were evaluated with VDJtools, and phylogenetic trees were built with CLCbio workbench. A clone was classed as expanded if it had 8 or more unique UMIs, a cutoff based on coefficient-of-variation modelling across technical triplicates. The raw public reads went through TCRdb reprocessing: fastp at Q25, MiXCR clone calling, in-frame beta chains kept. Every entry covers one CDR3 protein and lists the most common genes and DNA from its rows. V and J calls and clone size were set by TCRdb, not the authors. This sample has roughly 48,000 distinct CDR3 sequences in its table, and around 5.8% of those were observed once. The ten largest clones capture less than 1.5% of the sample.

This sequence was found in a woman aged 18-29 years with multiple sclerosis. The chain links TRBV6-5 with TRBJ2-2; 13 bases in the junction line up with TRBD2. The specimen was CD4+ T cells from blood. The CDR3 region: CASSPGLAGVNTGELFF. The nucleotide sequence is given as TGTGCCAGCAGCCCAGGACTAGCGGGAGTAAACACCGGGGAGCTGTTTTTT.